This T cell receptor (beta chain) was found in a study of tumor-infiltrating lymphocytes in localized non-small cell lung cancer. Background on the study: Several tumor histologies, both smoking statuses, and some post-neoadjuvant chemotherapy samples were included. Each patient gave resected tumor and non-adjacent uninvolved lung tissue. Study observations and caveats: No link was found between tumor T-cell fraction and recurrence-free survival.

This CDR3 spans 17 amino acids. V trimming: 0 bases; J trimming: 0 bases; junction bases outside the gene matches: 4. Germline V gives CDR1 SGDLS, CDR2 YYNGEE. On this clone: Its antigen is still unknown.

Clones were read by immunoSEQ multiplex PCR, and TCRdb kept only the in-frame ones, dropping some. The sample carries some 15,000 clones, roughly 82% recorded once. Sequenced input: lung tumor tissue. The receptor comes from a human donor with non-small cell lung cancer. The gene calls are TRBV9 and TRBJ2-3; 10 bases line up with TRBD2. The CDR3 DNA follows: TGTGCCAGCAGCGTAGGGAGCGGGGGGGTTAGCACAGATACGCAGTATTTT. Translation: CASSVGSGGVSTDTQYF.